This passage covers 15 T cell receptor beta chains from one sample sequenced in a study of blood T cell repertoires in COVID-19. The table came from immunoSEQ multiplex PCR; TCRdb's copy has only in-frame clones and leaves some out. The table shows approximately 75,000 clones, with around 85% occurring only once. Material: peripheral blood. These receptors were collected from a man at least 80 years old with acute or convalescent COVID-19.

The chain recombines TRBV3-1 (or the pseudogene TRBV3-2) with TRBJ2-3; TRBD1 matches 8 bases. From germline, CDR1 is LGHDT and CDR2 YNNKEL (reference sequence). V lost 2 bases and J lost 6; bases outside the gene matches: 10. The CDR3 totals 16 residues. The CDR3 region is CASSQRTGGAADTQYF. The CDR3 region has the DNA TGTGCCAGCAGCCAAAGAACAGGGGGAGCCGCCGATACGCAGTATTTT.

This chain joins TRBV29-1 and TRBJ2-5; 11 nucleotides align to TRBD2. Trimming at V came to 4 bases and at J to 2 bases, leaving 9 bases not matched to a gene. The CDR3 is 16 residues long. Germline lookup yields CDR1 SQVTM and CDR2 ANQGSEA. The CDR3 here is CSVVGGGTSGQETQYF. DNA of the CDR3: TGCAGCGTTGTTGGGGGGGGGACTAGCGGACAAGAGACCCAGTACTTC. Full variable domain (missing parts from reference TRBV29-1 and TRBJ2-5): SAVISQKPSRDICQRGTSLTIQCQVDSQVTMMFWYRQQPGQSLTLIATANQGSEATYESGFVIDKFPISRPNLTFSTLTVSNMSPEDSSIYLCSVVGGGTSGQETQYFGPGTRLLVL.

A single count supports this clone. V usage is TRBV11-2 and J usage is TRBJ2-7, with D possibly matching TRBD2 (6 bases). Germline CDR1 SGHAT, CDR2 FQNNGV. Trimming cost V 7 bases and J 7 bases, with 14 bases left between them. The CDR3 covers 12 residues. CDR3 amino acids: CASTTSRGEQYF. For the CDR3, the DNA is TGTGCCAGCACCACCTCGCGGGGTGAGCAGTACTTC.

The chain employs TRBV2 and TRBJ2-3, with 11 nucleotides matching TRBD2. After removal of 4 bases from V and 0 bases from J, the junction contained 6 bases not matched to a gene. The germline CDR1 and CDR2 sequences are SNHLY and FYNNEI. The CDR3 consists of 17 residues. The CDR3 spells CASSGTSGGASTDTQYF. The CDR3 region has the DNA TGTGCCAGCAGTGGTACTAGCGGGGGTGCTAGCACAGATACGCAGTATTTT. Full variable domain (missing parts from reference TRBV2 and TRBJ2-3): EPEVTQTPSHQVTQMGQEVILRCVPISNHLYFYWYRQILGQKVEFLVSFYNNEISEKSEIFDDQFSVERPDGSNFTLKIRSTKLEDSAMYFCASSGTSGGASTDTQYFGPGTRLTVL.

J is TRBJ2-2 and V is TRBV7-2; weak D call: TRBD2 (6 bases). V was clipped by 7 bases and J by 0 bases, with 12 bases between them. The CDR3 is made up of 15 amino acids. CDR1 is SGHTA, CDR2 FQGNSA, per germline. The CDR3: CASTLGGTNTGELFF. DNA for the CDR3: TGTGCCAGCACCCTCGGAGGGACGAACACCGGGGAGCTGTTTTTT.

This rearrangement joins TRBV9 to TRBJ2-7; tentative D call: TRBD1 (6 bases). Per the germline V gene, CDR1 is SGDLS and CDR2 is YYNGEE. This CDR3 has 15 residues. V was trimmed by 0 bases and J by 4 bases, leaving 14 bases between them. In DNA, the CDR3 is TGTGCCAGCAGCGTAGGTGGGGGCTTCTCGTACGAGCAGTACTTC. This sequence encodes CASSVGGGFSYEQYF.

In its sample, this clone was seen a few times. The chain recombines TRBV19 with TRBJ2-7; tentatively, D is TRBD1 (5 bases). Per the germline V gene, CDR1 is LNHDA and CDR2 is SQIVND (reference sequence). Between the trimmed V and J ends, which lost 5 bases and 2 bases, there was a span of 13 bases. The CDR3 loop spans 14 amino acids. CDR3 region: CASSVWTPPYEQYF. The CDR3 bases are TGTGCCAGTAGTGTTTGGACACCACCCTACGAGCAGTACTTC.

The chain is built from TRBV6-4 and TRBJ2-1, with TRBD2 identical over 9 bases. CDR3 length: 18 amino acids. Germline loops: CDR1 MRHNA, CDR2 SNTAGT. V shed 3 bases and J 2 bases; nucleotides not matched to a gene: 11. The CDR3 DNA is TGTGCCAGCAGTGATTATCAGCGAACTAGCGGGCCCTACAATGAGCAGTTCTTC. This sequence encodes CASSDYQRTSGPYNEQFF.

The V call is TRBV6-5, the J call TRBJ2-5; possible D gene TRBD1, 6 bases. The V gene's germline CDR1 is MNHEY and CDR2 SVGAGI. Trimming cost V 4 bases and J 2 bases, with 11 bases left between them. The CDR3 runs to 14 residues. This CDR3 reads CASSFIQGQETQYF. The CDR3 DNA follows: TGTGCCAGCAGTTTCATACAGGGACAAGAGACCCAGTACTTC.

The chain combines TRBV10-3 with TRBJ2-2; TRBD1 aligns across 7 bases. Germline CDR1 and CDR2: ENHRY and SYGVKD. The CDR3 extends over 14 amino acids. The J segment lost 3 bases and the V segment lost 6 bases, leaving 4 bases of the junction unmatched. CDR3 in amino acids: CAIRMDRYTGELFF. CDR3 sequence (DNA): TGTGCCATCAGGATGGACAGGTACACCGGGGAGCTGTTTTTT.

This clone came up a few times. This chain uses TRBV5-6 with TRBJ2-3, with 9 bases that match TRBD1. The CDR3 covers 16 residues. Germline trimming cut 4 bases from V and 5 bases from J; bases unmatched to any gene: 11. Germline V gene sequence: CDR1 SGHDT, CDR2 YYEEEE. The CDR3 bases are TGTGCCAGCAGCCGGGACAGGGTTCCCTGGGGAGATACGCAGTATTTT. Translated: CASSRDRVPWGDTQYF.

This rearrangement joins TRBV20-1 to TRBJ1-3; weak D call: TRBD1 (5 bases). V shed 3 bases and J shed 0 bases, with 15 bases lying between them. This CDR3 is built from 16 residues. Germline V lookup: CDR1 DFQATT, CDR2 SNEGSKA (reference sequence). The CDR3 is CSASDEGLSSGNTIYF. The CDR3 DNA is TGCAGTGCTAGTGATGAGGGACTTTCCTCTGGAAACACCATATATTTT.

This chain links TRBV27 with TRBJ1-6; 7 bases fit TRBD1. Trimming removed 2 bases from V and 2 bases from J; junction bases left unmatched: 0. The CDR3 is 15 amino acids. CDR1 is MNHEY, CDR2 SMNVEV, per germline (reference sequence). The CDR3 protein is CASSLDRAYNSPLHF. CDR3 nucleotide sequence: TGTGCCAGCAGTTTAGACAGGGCCTATAATTCACCCCTCCACTTT.

This chain uses TRBV5-4 with TRBJ2-1; D possibly corresponds to TRBD1 (6 bases). Germline assignment: CDR1 SGHNT and CDR2 YYREEE (reference sequence). V lost 4 bases to trimming and J lost 5 bases, with 16 bases between them. The CDR3 extends over 15 amino acids. CDR3 in amino acids: CASSLAGQFHNEQFF. CDR3 bases: TGTGCCAGCAGCCTCGCCGGACAGTTCCACAATGAGCAGTTCTTC. The complete variable domain, with remaining parts taken from reference TRBV5-4 and TRBJ2-1, reads ETGVTQSPTHLIKTRGQQVTLRCSSQSGHNTVSWYQQALGQGPQFIFQYYREEENGRGNFPPRFSGLQFPNYSSELNVNALELDDSALYLCASSLAGQFHNEQFFGPGTRLTVL.

This chain joins TRBV7-9 and TRBJ2-7, with a tentative D call TRBD2 (6 bases). The CDR3 spans 13 residues. In germline, CDR1 is SEHNR, CDR2 FQNEAQ (reference sequence). V gave up 11 bases and J gave up 2 bases, with 16 bases separating them. In DNA, the CDR3 is TGTGCCTTCGGGGGAAGTTGGCCCTACGAGCAGTACTTC. Residues: CAFGGSWPYEQYF.